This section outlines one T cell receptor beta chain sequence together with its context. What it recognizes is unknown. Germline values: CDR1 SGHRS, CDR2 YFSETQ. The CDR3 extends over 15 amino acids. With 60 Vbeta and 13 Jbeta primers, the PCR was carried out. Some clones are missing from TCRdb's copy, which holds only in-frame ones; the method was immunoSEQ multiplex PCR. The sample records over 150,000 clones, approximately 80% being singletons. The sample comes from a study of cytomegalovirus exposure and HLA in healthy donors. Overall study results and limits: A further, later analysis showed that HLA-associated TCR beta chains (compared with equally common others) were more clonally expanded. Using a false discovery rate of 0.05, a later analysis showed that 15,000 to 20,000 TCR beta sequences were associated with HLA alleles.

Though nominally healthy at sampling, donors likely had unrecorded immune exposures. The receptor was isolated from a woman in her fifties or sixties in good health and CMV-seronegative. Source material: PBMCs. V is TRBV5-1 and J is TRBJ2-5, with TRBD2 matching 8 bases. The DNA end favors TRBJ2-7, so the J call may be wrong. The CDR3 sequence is CASSPPIAGSHEQYF. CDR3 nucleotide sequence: TGCGCCAGCAGCCCCCCGATAGCGGGGTCCCACGAGCAGTACTTC.